The rows below give T cell receptor beta chains drawn from one sample of a study of T cell repertoires in cytomegalovirus infection. These receptors' antigens are unknown. MiXCR, run by TCRdb on the reads, gives a single entry per CDR3 protein. The table has approximately 110,000 distinct CDR3 sequences, 32% seen once; the top ten hold about 53%. Specimen: CD8+ T cells from cultured PBMCs, collected from culture after CMV antigen stimulation. Receptors originate from a human donor in good health (CMV status not recorded). Some clones in this sample may be carry-over from other donors' samples. Each CDR3 is given with its conserved first and last residue. Each record gives: clone size, J gene, D gene, V gene, CDR3 DNA, CDR3 protein. A D gene is named only where the DNA matches it firmly. Some rows mark clone size as missing; the rest say once, few, many or name a class of expanded clone.

size: few; J: TRBJ2-1; D: TRBD2; V: TRBV20-1; DNA: TGCAGTGCTAGCTCGGGGGGGAATTCCTACAATGAGCAGTTCTTC; CDR3: CSASSGGNSYNEQFF
size: -; J: TRBJ2-7; D: TRBD1; V: TRBV18; DNA: TGTGCCAGCTCACTAAGTGGTCTGGACAGGGGGCTTAACGAGCAGTACTTC; CDR3: CASSLSGLDRGLNEQYF
size: few; J: TRBJ1-5; D: -; V: TRBV2; DNA: TGTGCCAGCAGCGGGACCGAAAAAGAGGGCAATCAGCCCCAGCATTTT; CDR3: CASSGTEKEGNQPQHF
size: few; J: TRBJ2-1; D: TRBD1; V: TRBV5-6; DNA: TGTGCCAGCAGCGTCGACAGGGTGCCCTACAATGAGCAGTTCTTC; CDR3: CASSVDRVPYNEQFF
size: few; J: TRBJ2-1; D: TRBD2; V: TRBV5-1; DNA: TGCGCCAGCACGACTAGCGGGGGGTACAATGAGCAGTTCTTC; CDR3: CASTTSGGYNEQFF
size: -; J: TRBJ2-7; D: -; V: TRBV7-9; DNA: TGTGCCAGCAGCTTAGTATACGGGGGGCTTGGAATCGACGAGCAGTACTTC; CDR3: CASSLVYGGLGIDEQYF
size: many; J: TRBJ2-7; D: -; V: TRBV7-9; DNA: TGTGCCAGCAGCCGCAGCGCGTACGAGCAGTACTTC; CDR3: CASSRSAYEQYF
size: few; J: TRBJ2-7; D: -; V: TRBV7-9; DNA: TGTGCCAGCAGCATCACCGGGGCCATCTACGAGCAGTACTTC; CDR3: CASSITGAIYEQYF
size: -; J: TRBJ2-6; D: -; V: TRBV7-6; DNA: TGTGCCAGCAGCTTAGACTCTGGGGCCAACGTCCTGACTTTC; CDR3: CASSLDSGANVLTF
size: -; J: TRBJ1-2; D: -; V: TRBV5-4; DNA: TGTGCCAGCAGCTTGAAAGGGGAGTACTATGGCTACACCTTC; CDR3: CASSLKGEYYGYTF
size: -; J: TRBJ2-1; D: TRBD2; V: TRBV27; DNA: TGTGCCAGCAGTTTGTTGAGCGGGGGGGCGAGGTACAATGAGCAGTTCTTC; CDR3: CASSLLSGGARYNEQFF
size: -; J: TRBJ1-1; D: -; V: TRBV6-5; DNA: TGTGCCAGCAGTCCTTGGGCGAACACTGAAGCTTTCTTT; CDR3: CASSPWANTEAFF
size: -; J: TRBJ1-2; D: -; V: TRBV4-3; DNA: TGCGCCAGCAGCCAATCGGACGGAAATGGCTATACCTTC; CDR3: CASSQSDGNGYTF
size: few; J: TRBJ2-7; D: -; V: TRBV18; DNA: TGTGCCAGCTCATCGCCCCGAGGAACTAATAGCGCCGCCTACGAGCAGTACTTC; CDR3: CASSSPRGTNSAAYEQYF
size: -; J: TRBJ2-7; D: -; V: TRBV11-2; DNA: TGTGCCAGCAGCTCGGACTGGGGTGGCGAGCAGTACTTC; CDR3: CASSSDWGGEQYF
size: many; J: TRBJ1-1; D: -; V: TRBV7-8; DNA: TGTGCCAGCAGCTTAGTATTCGCGGTGGAGAACACTGAAGCTTTCTTT; CDR3: CASSLVFAVENTEAFF
size: -; J: TRBJ2-1; D: -; V: TRBV5-4; DNA: TGTGCCAGCAGTCAGGTTTCTTCCTACAATGAGCAGTTCTTC; CDR3: CASSQVSSYNEQFF
size: many; J: TRBJ2-7; D: -; V: TRBV7-6; DNA: TGTGCCAGCAGCTTAGACAGCTCCGGGACAAACTTCTACGAGCAGTACTTC; CDR3: CASSLDSSGTNFYEQYF
size: -; J: TRBJ2-5; D: -; V: TRBV4-1; DNA: TGCGCCAGCAGCCAAGTATTGGTAGAGACCCAGTACTTC; CDR3: CASSQVLVETQYF
size: -; J: TRBJ2-1; D: -; V: TRBV24-1; DNA: TGTGCCACCAGTGATTTGGACGGGAGCTCCTACAATGAGCAGTTCTTC; CDR3: CATSDLDGSSYNEQFF
size: -; J: TRBJ2-3; D: TRBD2; V: TRBV6-1; DNA: TGTGCCAGCAGTCCCGGGACTAGAGGCACAGATACGCAGTATTTT; CDR3: CASSPGTRGTDTQYF
size: few; J: TRBJ1-1; D: -; V: TRBV27; DNA: TGTGCCAGCAAAACCGCGGCGGGGAACACTGAAGCTTTCTTT; CDR3: CASKTAAGNTEAFF
size: -; J: TRBJ2-7; D: -; V: TRBV2; DNA: TGTGCCAGCAGTCCCACCGGGGACTCCTACGAGCAGTACTTC; CDR3: CASSPTGDSYEQYF
size: -; J: TRBJ1-2; D: -; V: TRBV6-2/TRBV6-3; DNA: TGTGCCAGCCGTCGAAAGACAGCCGCGATCGGCTACACCTTC; CDR3: CASRRKTAAIGYTF
size: few; J: TRBJ2-5; D: TRBD2; V: TRBV2; DNA: TGTGCCAGCAGTGTTAGCGGGGGGGCCGTCCCTCAAGAGACCCAGTACTTC; CDR3: CASSVSGGAVPQETQYF